This T cell receptor beta chain is from a study of memory CD4+ T cells and cytomegalovirus serostatus. The sort gate was single viable CD3+CD4+CD8-CD45RO+ cells for memory CD4+ T cells. Only in-frame clones appear in the TCRdb table, and some are missing; sequencing was by immunoSEQ multiplex PCR. This sample has about 82,000 clones, with 80% found just once. CDR1 and CDR2 (germline): SGHDT, YYEEEE. CDR3 size: 13 residues. Trimming took 5 bases from V and 7 from J, leaving 15 bases between them. J is TRBJ1-2 and V is TRBV5-6; D remains unclear. This receptor was identified in an adult in good health and CMV-seronegative. The sample was memory CD4+ T cells from blood. CDR3 bases: TGTGCCAGCAGGTATGAAGGGATTGGTGGCTACACCTTC. It translates to CASRYEGIGGYTF.